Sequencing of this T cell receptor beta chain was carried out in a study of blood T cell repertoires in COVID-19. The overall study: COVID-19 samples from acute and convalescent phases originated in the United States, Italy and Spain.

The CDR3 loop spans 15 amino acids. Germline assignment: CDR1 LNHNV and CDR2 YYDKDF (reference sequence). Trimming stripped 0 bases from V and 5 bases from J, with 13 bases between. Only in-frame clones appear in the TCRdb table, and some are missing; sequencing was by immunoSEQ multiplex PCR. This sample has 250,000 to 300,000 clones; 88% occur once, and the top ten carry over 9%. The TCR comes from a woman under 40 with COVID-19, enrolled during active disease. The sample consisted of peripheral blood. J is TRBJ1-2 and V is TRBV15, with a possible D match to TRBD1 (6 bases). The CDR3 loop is CATSRETGRGYGYTF. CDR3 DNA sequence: TGTGCCACCAGCAGAGAGACGGGCAGGGGTTATGGCTACACCTTC.